This entry concerns a single T cell receptor beta chain. What it binds is unknown. This entry comes from a study of cytomegalovirus exposure and HLA in healthy donors. Points from the study as a whole: The number of N-insertions in an Asian-associated ancestry cluster was reportedly below the approximately 700-donor mean in a later analysis. Specificity for CMV antigens was confirmed in vitro for three of the CMV-associated chains.

Primers included in the PCR were 60 Vbeta and 13 Jbeta primers. Assay: immunoSEQ multiplex PCR; the TCRdb copy retains only in-frame clones and omits some. The sample holds around 90,000 clones, approximately 69% seen once. The CDR3 runs 12 residues. Germline V gene lookup returns CDR1 MDHEN and CDR2 SYDVKM. V was cut by 10 bases and J by 7 bases, with 14 bases left in between. Sequences were obtained from PBMCs. The chain carries TRBV28 and TRBJ2-1; tentatively, D is TRBD2 (5 bases). The TCR comes from a woman in her fifties or sixties in good health and CMV-seropositive. The CDR3, as DNA: TGTGCCACCCGAGCGACGGGGAATGAGCAGTTCTTC. It encodes CATRATGNEQFF.